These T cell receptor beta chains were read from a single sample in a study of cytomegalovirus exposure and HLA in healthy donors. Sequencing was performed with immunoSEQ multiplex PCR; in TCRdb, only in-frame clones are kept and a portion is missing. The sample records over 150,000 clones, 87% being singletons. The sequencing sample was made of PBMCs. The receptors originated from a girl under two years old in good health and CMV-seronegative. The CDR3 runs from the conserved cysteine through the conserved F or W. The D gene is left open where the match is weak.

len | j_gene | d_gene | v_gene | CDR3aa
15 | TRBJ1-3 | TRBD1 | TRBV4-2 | CASSPRDRGGNTIYF
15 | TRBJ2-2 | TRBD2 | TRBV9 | CASSDRTSGGGELFF
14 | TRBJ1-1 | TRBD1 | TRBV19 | CASSIGQGGTEAFF
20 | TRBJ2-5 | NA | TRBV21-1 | CASTFSGLKDRGRRQETQYF
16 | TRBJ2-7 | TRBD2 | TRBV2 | CASSEHPQRGFYEQYF
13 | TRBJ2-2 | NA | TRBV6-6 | CASTPGNTGELFF
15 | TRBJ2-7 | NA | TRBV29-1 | CSVLSRDKAAYEQYF
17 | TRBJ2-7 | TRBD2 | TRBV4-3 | CASSQETNEREGYEQYF
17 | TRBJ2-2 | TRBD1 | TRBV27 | CASHRGPRTLNSGELFF
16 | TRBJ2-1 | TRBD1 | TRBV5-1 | CASSGSNRGLNNEQFF
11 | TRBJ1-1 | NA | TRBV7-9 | CASSFRPEAFF
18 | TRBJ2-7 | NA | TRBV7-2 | CASSLGPGSVSVKREQYF
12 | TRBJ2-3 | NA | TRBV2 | CASSVFQGTTYF
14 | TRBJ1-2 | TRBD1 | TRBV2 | CASSDRGLTVGYTF
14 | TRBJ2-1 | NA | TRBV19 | CASSMGVPHNEQFF
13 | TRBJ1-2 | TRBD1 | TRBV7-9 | CASSSDREAGYTF
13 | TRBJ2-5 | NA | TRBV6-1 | CASSEASRETQYF
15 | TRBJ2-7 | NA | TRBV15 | CATSTKPGSRNEQYF
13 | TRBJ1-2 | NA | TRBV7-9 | CASSLGAQDGYTF
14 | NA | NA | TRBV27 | CASSWTPSSYEQYF
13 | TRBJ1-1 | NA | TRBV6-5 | CASSKGQNTEAFF
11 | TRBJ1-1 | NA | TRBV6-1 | CASRLSTEAFF
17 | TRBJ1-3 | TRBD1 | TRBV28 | CASSGRRGPVSGNTIYF
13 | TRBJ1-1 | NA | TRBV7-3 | CASSLNKGAEAFF
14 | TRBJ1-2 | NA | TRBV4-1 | CASSQGMAGYGYTF
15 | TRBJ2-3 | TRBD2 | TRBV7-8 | CASSQSGRGTDTQYF